This T cell receptor (beta chain) derives from a study of shared clonotypes between healthy human individuals. Sequencing was performed with immunoSEQ multiplex PCR; in TCRdb, only in-frame clones are kept and a portion is missing. Of over a million clones listed, 97% to 99% are singletons. Germline V gene sequence: CDR1 LNHDA, CDR2 SQIVND (reference sequence). The CDR3 contains 14 residues. V lost 3 bases to trimming and J lost 3 bases, with 10 bases between them. The material sequenced was naive CD4+ T cells sorted from blood. Subset specified: CD45RA+ positively selected. The chain has TRBV19 and TRBJ2-3; no reliable D call. This clonotype was sampled from a man younger than 45 in good health. CDR3 sequence (DNA): TGTGCCAGTAGTATTGCGCTGGGGACAGATACGCAGTATTTT. Translation gives CASSIALGTDTQYF. The full variable domain, its missing parts supplied by reference TRBV19 and TRBJ2-3, is DGGITQSPKYLFRKEGQNVTLSCEQNLNHDAMYWYRQDPGQGLRLIYYSQIVNDFQKGDIAEGYSVSREKKESFPLTVTSAQKNPTAFYLCASSIALGTDTQYFGPGTRLTVL.